The T cell receptor (beta chain) described here comes from a study of Tregs in tolerant kidney transplant recipients (dated by TCRdb to between 2017 and 2020). As for the study more broadly: Related donors were used in the transplants with nonmyeloablative bone marrow transplantation, and mixed chimerism was transient in the human trials. TCRbeta sequencing was used in the study to identify donor-specific regulatory T cells before combined kidney and bone marrow transplantation, and the identified cells were then tracked after transplant. Summary of the overall study and its limitations: Biological reproducibility was not directly assessed, although technical replication error appeared to be minimal. Donor-specific Treg expansion was found to exceed global Treg expansion in tolerant patients, suggesting antigen-driven rather than nonspecific expansion. Because only a small number of patients were included, the study had limitations, and the results will need to be validated in larger populations as well as under other immunosuppression protocols. Because the PCR primers were changed over time for some patients, nucleotide-level comparison could not be performed across the samples from those patients. Expanding Tregs with activated donor B cells appeared to identify the most biologically relevant and donor-specific TCRbeta repertoire.

A word on this clone: Its antigen is currently not known. No base quality values were provided; no much bigger clone lies one nucleotide off.

For TCRbeta CDR3 sequencing, genomic DNA was extracted from sorted cells using the QIAGEN DNeasy Blood and Tissue Kit. Through immunoSEQ, high-throughput TCRbeta CDR3 sequencing was done commercially, including PCR amplification with internal controls and bias correction. Concerning the study's data processing: Unique productive TCRbeta sequences were defined by CDR3 nucleotide sequence where primers matched, otherwise by CDR3 amino acid sequence with Vbeta and Jbeta genes. Sorting error was corrected by removing sequences shared between sorted populations at a frequency ratio of 2:1 or less, and the remaining shared sequences were assigned to the higher population. Sequences were defined as donor-reactive when expanded at least 5-fold in CFSE-low cells versus unstimulated cells and present at a frequency of at least 0.01% in CFSE-low cells. Jensen-Shannon divergence, calculated on the top 100 TCRbeta sequences ranked by frequency, was used to quantify repertoire divergence. For any sample with multiple sequencing runs, sorting error was corrected in each run separately before the runs were pooled. The table comes from immuneACCESS by way of TCRdb, which keeps in-frame sequences with V and J called. Part of the clones is missing from these tables; in studies checked, under half for an unresolved V gene and the rest for unknown reasons. The DNA gave D and trimming, while V, J and clone size come from that table. Within this sample are about 78,000 clones, with around 90% of them counted one time only. The top ten clones comprise 0.34% of the sample.

Taken with the paper, the label for time point translates to: blood sample drawn before combined kidney and bone marrow transplant. Unstimulated Tregs (CD4+CD25+CD127-), CD4+ non-Tregs (CD4+CD25-), CD4 and CD8 cells were FACS-sorted from thawed PBMCs. Prior to Treg sorting, thawed PBMCs were rested overnight with 200 IU/ml IL-2 at 37 degrees C. A few combined kidney and bone marrow transplant recipients from the ITN036ST trial were included as patients, and samples were available only from these trial subjects. Healthy control blood was separated into PBMCs by Ficoll density gradient and cryopreserved, and patient PBMCs were collected both before and after transplant. Measured from the cysteine to the phenylalanine, the CDR3 is 11 residues long. Left in the record is the CDR3 DNA by itself, 33 bases read in frame from the first base. Relative to germline, V is 4 bases shorter and J is 1 base shorter, with 3 bases between their ends. For CDR1 and CDR2, the germline V gene lists SGHRS and YFSETQ.

The sample here was Tregs from blood, taken before the transplant. The receptor's source is a human donor who received a combined kidney and bone marrow transplant. Recombination connected TRBV5-1 to TRBJ2-7, with the D gene too uncertain to name. The nucleotide sequence is given as TGCGCCAGCAGCGGATCCTACGAGCAGTACTTC. The translation is CASSGSYEQYF.